The rows below give T cell receptor beta chains drawn from one sample of a study of regulatory T cells in long-lasting Graves disease. MiXCR, run by TCRdb on the multiplex PCR reads, gives a single entry per CDR3 protein. In the table there are 620,000 or so distinct CDR3 sequences, approximately 15% of which are singletons. These data were also reused for a study on T cells in Graves' hyperthyroidism and ophthalmopathy.

Sequencing used peripheral blood mononuclear cells (PBMCs), obtained at new diagnosis, from a patient treated with antithyroid drugs. The receptors come from a woman aged 25-40 years with Graves disease. Both conserved end residues are part of each CDR3. Each record gives: clone size, D gene, V gene, J gene, CDR3 protein, CDR3 DNA. A D gene is named only where the DNA matches it firmly. Only some rows state a clone size, as once, few, many or a class for expanded clones.

abundance: many; d_gene: -; v_gene: TRBV20-1; j_gene: TRBJ1-1; CDR3aa: CRVVNTEAFF; CDR3nt: TGCAGGGTAGTGAACACTGAAGCTTTCTTT
abundance: few; d_gene: TRBD1; v_gene: TRBV25-1; j_gene: TRBJ2-1; CDR3aa: CASSDFDRGLRFF; CDR3nt: TGTGCCAGCAGTGACTTCGACAGGGGTCTTCGGTTCTTC
abundance: -; d_gene: TRBD2; v_gene: TRBV5-1; j_gene: TRBJ2-2; CDR3aa: CASSRTSSGELFF; CDR3nt: TGCGCCAGCAGCCGGACTAGTTCCGGGGAGCTGTTTTTT
abundance: many; d_gene: TRBD1; v_gene: TRBV5-1; j_gene: TRBJ2-7; CDR3aa: CASTRDRNYEQYF; CDR3nt: TGCGCCAGCACGAGGGACAGGAACTACGAGCAGTACTTC
abundance: few; d_gene: TRBD1; v_gene: TRBV6-1; j_gene: TRBJ2-7; CDR3aa: CASSWTGDYEQYF; CDR3nt: TGTGCCAGCTCCTGGACAGGGGACTACGAGCAGTACTTC
abundance: many; d_gene: -; v_gene: TRBV28; j_gene: TRBJ1-5; CDR3aa: CASSVFGGGQPQHF; CDR3nt: TGTGCCAGCAGTGTCTTCGGGGGCGGTCAGCCCCAGCATTTT
abundance: many; d_gene: TRBD2; v_gene: TRBV7-2; j_gene: TRBJ2-7; CDR3aa: CASSPRLAGGSYEQYF; CDR3nt: TGTGCCAGCAGCCCGAGACTAGCGGGAGGCTCCTACGAGCAGTACTTC
abundance: many; d_gene: -; v_gene: TRBV11-2; j_gene: TRBJ1-1; CDR3aa: CASSPRQEGAEAFF; CDR3nt: TGTGCCAGCAGCCCCCGACAGGAGGGCGCTGAAGCTTTCTTT
abundance: -; d_gene: TRBD2; v_gene: TRBV9; j_gene: TRBJ2-3; CDR3aa: CASGWASGSQDTQYF; CDR3nt: TGTGCCAGCGGCTGGGCTAGCGGGAGCCAAGATACGCAGTATTTT
abundance: few; d_gene: -; v_gene: TRBV18; j_gene: TRBJ2-5; CDR3aa: CASSPNKKETQYF; CDR3nt: TGTGCCAGCTCACCTAACAAGAAAGAGACCCAGTACTTC
abundance: few; d_gene: -; v_gene: TRBV25-1; j_gene: TRBJ2-5; CDR3aa: CASSESPWQGYWETQYF; CDR3nt: TGTGCCAGCAGTGAATCTCCGTGGCAGGGGTACTGGGAGACCCAGTACTTC
abundance: -; d_gene: -; v_gene: TRBV6-5; j_gene: TRBJ2-7; CDR3aa: CASSYVLTLKTYEQYF; CDR3nt: TGTGCCAGCAGTTACGTCCTGACCTTGAAAACCTACGAGCAGTACTTC
abundance: many; d_gene: -; v_gene: TRBV7-2; j_gene: TRBJ2-1; CDR3aa: CASRKEGVYNEQFF; CDR3nt: TGTGCCAGCCGCAAAGAAGGGGTCTACAATGAGCAGTTCTTC
abundance: many; d_gene: -; v_gene: TRBV7-7; j_gene: TRBJ2-5; CDR3aa: CASSPDPGETQYF; CDR3nt: TGTGCTAGCAGCCCGGATCCCGGAGAGACCCAGTACTTC
abundance: -; d_gene: -; v_gene: TRBV30; j_gene: TRBJ1-2; CDR3aa: CAWRSQGGPYGYTF; CDR3nt: TGTGCCTGGAGGTCGCAGGGAGGCCCCTATGGCTACACCTTC
abundance: few; d_gene: -; v_gene: TRBV24-1; j_gene: TRBJ2-2; CDR3aa: CATSDVTNTGELFF; CDR3nt: TGTGCCACCAGTGATGTGACGAACACCGGGGAGCTGTTTTTT
abundance: -; d_gene: TRBD2; v_gene: TRBV6-1; j_gene: TRBJ2-1; CDR3aa: CASIRRRTSGYNEQFF; CDR3nt: TGTGCCAGCATAAGGAGGCGGACTAGTGGATACAATGAGCAGTTCTTC
abundance: -; d_gene: TRBD1; v_gene: TRBV18; j_gene: TRBJ2-4; CDR3aa: CASSPGVTGDLGNIQYF; CDR3nt: TGTGCCAGCTCACCCGGCGTCACAGGGGATTTAGGAAACATTCAGTACTTC
abundance: -; d_gene: TRBD1; v_gene: TRBV19; j_gene: TRBJ1-6; CDR3aa: CASSKGQRTSSYNSPLHF; CDR3nt: TGTGCCAGTAGTAAGGGACAGCGAACGAGCTCCTATAATTCACCCCTCCACTTT
abundance: few; d_gene: -; v_gene: TRBV5-1; j_gene: TRBJ2-1; CDR3aa: CASSLAHAYNEQFF; CDR3nt: TGCGCCAGCAGCTTGGCCCACGCTTACAATGAGCAGTTCTTC
abundance: many; d_gene: -; v_gene: TRBV20-1; j_gene: TRBJ1-4; CDR3aa: CSARVGGLLNEKLFF; CDR3nt: TGCAGTGCTAGAGTAGGGGGACTGTTAAATGAAAAACTGTTTTTT
abundance: many; d_gene: TRBD2; v_gene: TRBV7-9; j_gene: TRBJ2-1; CDR3aa: CASPLPGGLAAKQFF; CDR3nt: TGTGCCAGCCCCCTCCCGGGAGGACTAGCGGCGAAGCAGTTCTTC
abundance: many; d_gene: -; v_gene: TRBV20-1; j_gene: TRBJ1-5; CDR3aa: CSAANRQENQPQHF; CDR3nt: TGCAGTGCCGCCAATCGACAGGAGAATCAGCCCCAGCATTTT
abundance: few; d_gene: -; v_gene: TRBV6-2/TRBV6-3; j_gene: TRBJ1-2; CDR3aa: CASSYSRLGIYGYTF; CDR3nt: TGTGCCAGCAGTTACTCGCGACTAGGGATTTATGGCTACACCTTC
abundance: few; d_gene: TRBD1; v_gene: TRBV11-2; j_gene: TRBJ1-1; CDR3aa: CASNAVGQGLPEAFF; CDR3nt: TGTGCCAGCAACGCCGTCGGACAGGGGTTACCTGAAGCTTTCTTT